This T cell receptor beta chain was retrieved from a study of blood T cell repertoires in COVID-19. Study-level background: Samples of COVID-19 (acute and convalescent) were obtained from the United States, Italy and Spain. The cDNA or gDNA used as material had been derived from T cells, B-cell-depleted T cells, or PBMCs.

As handled by the study authors: Using reference gene primer amplification, nucleated cell counts were estimated. Data came from immunoSEQ multiplex PCR; TCRdb stores just in-frame clones and leaves some out. The V and J calls and clone size were taken over from that table, and D and trimming were inferred from the DNA. The table records 120,000 or so clones, 87% of them present only once. CDR1 and CDR2 (germline): SGHDT, YYEEEE. The CDR3 loop spans 14 amino acids. The V end lost 4 bases, the J end lost 2 bases, and 11 bases lay between the germline ends. The TCR originated in a woman aged 70-85 years with acute or convalescent COVID-19. Sequenced material: peripheral blood. This chain connects TRBV5-6 to TRBJ2-3; TRBD1 is a possible D gene (6 bases). The CDR3 coding sequence is TGTGCCAGCAGCCGGGACACCCCCACAGATACGCAGTATTTT. Its protein is CASSRDTPTDTQYF.